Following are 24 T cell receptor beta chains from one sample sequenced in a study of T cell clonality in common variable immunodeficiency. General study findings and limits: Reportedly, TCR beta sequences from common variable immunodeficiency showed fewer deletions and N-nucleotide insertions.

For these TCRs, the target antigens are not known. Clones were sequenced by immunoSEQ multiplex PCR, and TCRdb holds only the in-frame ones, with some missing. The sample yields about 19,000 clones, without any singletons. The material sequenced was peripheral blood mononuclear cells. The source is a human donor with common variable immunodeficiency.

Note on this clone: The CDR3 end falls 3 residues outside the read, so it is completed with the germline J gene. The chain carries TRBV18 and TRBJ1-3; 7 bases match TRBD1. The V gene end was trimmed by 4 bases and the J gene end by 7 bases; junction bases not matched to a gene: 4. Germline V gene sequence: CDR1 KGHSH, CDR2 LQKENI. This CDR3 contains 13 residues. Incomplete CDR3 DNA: TGTGCCAGCTCACTGGGGACAGCCAACACC. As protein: CASSLGTANT. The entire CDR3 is CASSLGTANTIYF. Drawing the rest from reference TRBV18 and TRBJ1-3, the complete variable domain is NAGVMQNPRHLVRRRGQEARLRCSPMKGHSHVYWYRQLPEEGLKFMVYLQKENIIDESGMPKERFSAEFPKEGPSILRIQQVVRGDSAAYFCASSLGTANTIYFGEGSWLTVV.

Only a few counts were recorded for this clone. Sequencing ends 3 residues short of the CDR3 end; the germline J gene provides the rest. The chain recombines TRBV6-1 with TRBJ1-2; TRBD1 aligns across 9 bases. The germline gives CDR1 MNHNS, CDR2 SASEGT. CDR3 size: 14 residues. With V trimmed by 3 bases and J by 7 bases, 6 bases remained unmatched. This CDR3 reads CASSDDGTGTGYTF. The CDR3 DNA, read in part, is TGTGCCAGCAGTGACGATGGGACAGGGACTGGC.

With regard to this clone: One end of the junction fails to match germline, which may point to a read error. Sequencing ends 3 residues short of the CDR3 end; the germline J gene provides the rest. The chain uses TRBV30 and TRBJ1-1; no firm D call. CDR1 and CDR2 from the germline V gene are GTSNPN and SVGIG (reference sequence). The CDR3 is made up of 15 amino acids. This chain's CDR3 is CASKFANMMNTKAFF. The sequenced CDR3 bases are TGTGCCTCCAAATTTGCGAATATGATGAACACTAAA. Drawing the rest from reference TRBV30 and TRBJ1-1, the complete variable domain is SQTIHQWPATLVQPVGSPLSLECTVEGTSNPNLYWYRQAAGRGLQLLFYSVGIGQISSEVPQNLSASRPQDRQFILSSKKLLLSDSGFYLCASKFANMMNTKAFFGQGTRLTVV.

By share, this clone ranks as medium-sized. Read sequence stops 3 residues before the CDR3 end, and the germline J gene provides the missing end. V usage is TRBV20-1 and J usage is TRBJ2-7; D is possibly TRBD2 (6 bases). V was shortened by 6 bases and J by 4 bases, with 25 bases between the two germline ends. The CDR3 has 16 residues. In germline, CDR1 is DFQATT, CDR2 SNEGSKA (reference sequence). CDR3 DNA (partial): TGCAGTGCCATCAATCCGGGACTCCCGAATGGTTACGAG. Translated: CSAINPGLPNGYE. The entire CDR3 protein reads CSAINPGLPNGYEQYF.

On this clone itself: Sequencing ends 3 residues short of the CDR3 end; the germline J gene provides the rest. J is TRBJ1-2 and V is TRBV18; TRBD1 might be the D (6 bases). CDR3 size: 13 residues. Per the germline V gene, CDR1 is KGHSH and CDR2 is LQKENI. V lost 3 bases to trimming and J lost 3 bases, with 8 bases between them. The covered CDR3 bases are TGTGCCAGCTCACCCGGGGGGCACTATGGC. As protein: CASSPGGHYG. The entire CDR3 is CASSPGGHYGYTF.

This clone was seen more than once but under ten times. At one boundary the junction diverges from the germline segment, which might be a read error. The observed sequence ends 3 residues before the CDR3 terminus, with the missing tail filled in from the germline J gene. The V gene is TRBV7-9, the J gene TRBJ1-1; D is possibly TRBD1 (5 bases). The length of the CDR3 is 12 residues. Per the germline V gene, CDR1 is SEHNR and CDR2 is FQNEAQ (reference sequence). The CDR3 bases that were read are TGTTCCAGCAGTCAGGGTTACACTGAA. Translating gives CSSSQGYTE. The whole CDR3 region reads CSSSQGYTEAFF.

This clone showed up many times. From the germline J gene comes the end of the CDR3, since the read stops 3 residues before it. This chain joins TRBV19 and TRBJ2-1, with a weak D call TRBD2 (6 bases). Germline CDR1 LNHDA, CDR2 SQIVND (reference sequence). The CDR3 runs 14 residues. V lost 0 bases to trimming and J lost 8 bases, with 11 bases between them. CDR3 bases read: TGTGCCAGTAGTATAGATCGGGCTAGCGATGAG. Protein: CASSIDRASDE. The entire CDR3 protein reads CASSIDRASDEQFF.

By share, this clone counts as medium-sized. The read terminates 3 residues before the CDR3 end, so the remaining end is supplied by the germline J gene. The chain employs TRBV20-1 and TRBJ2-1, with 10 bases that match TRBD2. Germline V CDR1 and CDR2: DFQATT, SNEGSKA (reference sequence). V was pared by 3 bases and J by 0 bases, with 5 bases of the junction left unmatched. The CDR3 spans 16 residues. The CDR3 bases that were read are TGCAGTGCTAGCTTCCTAGCGGGGGTCTCCTACAATGAG. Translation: CSASFLAGVSYNE. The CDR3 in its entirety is CSASFLAGVSYNEQFF.

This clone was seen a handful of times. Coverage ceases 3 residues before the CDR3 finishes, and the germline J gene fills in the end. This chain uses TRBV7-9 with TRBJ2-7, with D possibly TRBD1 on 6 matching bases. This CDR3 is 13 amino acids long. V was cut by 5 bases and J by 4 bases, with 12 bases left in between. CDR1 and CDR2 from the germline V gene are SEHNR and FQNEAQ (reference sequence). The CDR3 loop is CASSMDSQYEQYF. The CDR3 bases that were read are TGTGCCAGCAGCATGGACAGTCAATACGAG. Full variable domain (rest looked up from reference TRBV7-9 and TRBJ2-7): DTGVSQNPRHKITKRGQNVTFRCDPISEHNRLYWYRQTLGQGPEFLTYFQNEAQLEKSRLLSDRFSAERPKGSFSTLEIQRTEQGDSAMYLCASSMDSQYEQYFGPGTRLTVT.

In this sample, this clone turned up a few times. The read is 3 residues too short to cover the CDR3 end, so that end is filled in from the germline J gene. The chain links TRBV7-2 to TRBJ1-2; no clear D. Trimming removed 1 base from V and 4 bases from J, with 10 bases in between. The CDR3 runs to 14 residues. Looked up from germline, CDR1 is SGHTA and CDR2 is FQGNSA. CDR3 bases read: TGTGCCAGCAGCTTAGTAAGATCGGTCTATGGC. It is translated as CASSLVRSVYG. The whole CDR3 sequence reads CASSLVRSVYGYTF.

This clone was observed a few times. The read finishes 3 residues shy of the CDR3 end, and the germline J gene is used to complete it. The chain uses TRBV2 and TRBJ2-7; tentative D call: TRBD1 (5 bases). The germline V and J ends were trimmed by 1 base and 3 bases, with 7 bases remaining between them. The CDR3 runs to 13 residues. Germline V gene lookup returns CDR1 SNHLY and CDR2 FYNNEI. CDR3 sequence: CASSEDQGYEQYF. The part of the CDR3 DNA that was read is TGTGCCAGCAGTGAAGATCAGGGCTACGAG.

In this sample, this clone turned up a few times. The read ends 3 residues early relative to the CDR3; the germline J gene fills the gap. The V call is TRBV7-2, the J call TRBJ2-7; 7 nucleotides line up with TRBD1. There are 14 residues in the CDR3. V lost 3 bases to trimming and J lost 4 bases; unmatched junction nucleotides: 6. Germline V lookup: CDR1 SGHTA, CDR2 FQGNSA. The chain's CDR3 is CASSLRQGTYEQYF. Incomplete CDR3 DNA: TGTGCCAGCAGCTTGAGACAGGGCACATACGAG.

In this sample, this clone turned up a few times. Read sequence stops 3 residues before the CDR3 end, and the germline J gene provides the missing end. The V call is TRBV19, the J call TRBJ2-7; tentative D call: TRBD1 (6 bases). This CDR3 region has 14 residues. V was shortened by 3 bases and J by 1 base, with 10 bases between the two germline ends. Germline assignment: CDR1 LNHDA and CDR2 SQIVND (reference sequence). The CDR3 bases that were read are TGTGCCAGTAGTATTAGTGGACAGTCCTACGAG. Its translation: CASSISGQSYE. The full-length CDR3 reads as CASSISGQSYEQYF.

The part of the CDR3 DNA that was read is TGTGCCAGCAGTGGAGTGACAGGGATGGATGAAAAA. Residues: CASSGVTGMDEK. The whole CDR3 is CASSGVTGMDEKLFF. V is TRBV6-1 and J is TRBJ1-4, with TRBD1 matching 7 bases. The sequence runs out 3 residues before the end of the CDR3; the remainder is reconstructed from the germline J gene. There are 15 residues in the CDR3. The germline V gene encodes CDR1 MNHNS and CDR2 SASEGT. With V trimmed by 4 bases and J by 6 bases, 8 bases remained unmatched.

CDR3 bases read: TGTGCCAGCTCCCAAAGCGGGAGGTACTACAATGAG. Its protein is CASSQSGRYYNE. The full CDR3 reads CASSQSGRYYNEQFF. J is TRBJ2-1 and V is TRBV6-2 or TRBV6-3, with 9 bases that match TRBD2. The CDR3 extends 3 residues past the end of the read, so its final part is completed from the germline J gene. The trim removed 8 bases at V and 3 bases at J, leaving 8 bases unmatched. CDR1 and CDR2 from the germline V gene are MNHEY and SVGEGT. This CDR3 has 15 residues.

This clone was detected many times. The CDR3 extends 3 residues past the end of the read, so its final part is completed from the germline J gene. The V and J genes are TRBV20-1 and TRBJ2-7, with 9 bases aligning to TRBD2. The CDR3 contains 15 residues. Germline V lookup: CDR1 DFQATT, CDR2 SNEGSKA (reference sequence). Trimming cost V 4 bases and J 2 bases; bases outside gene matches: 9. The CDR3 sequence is CSAIHSGGRAYEQYF. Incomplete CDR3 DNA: TGCAGTGCTATTCACAGCGGGGGGCGAGCCTACGAG.

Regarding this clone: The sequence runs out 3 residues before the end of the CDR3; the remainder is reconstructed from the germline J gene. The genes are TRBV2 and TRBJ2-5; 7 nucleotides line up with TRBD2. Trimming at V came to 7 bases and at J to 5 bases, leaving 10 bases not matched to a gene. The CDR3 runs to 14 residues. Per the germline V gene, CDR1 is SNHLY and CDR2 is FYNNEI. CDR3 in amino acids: CASNILGGKETQYF. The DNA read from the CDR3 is TGTGCCAGCAACATCCTCGGGGGGAAGGAGACC.

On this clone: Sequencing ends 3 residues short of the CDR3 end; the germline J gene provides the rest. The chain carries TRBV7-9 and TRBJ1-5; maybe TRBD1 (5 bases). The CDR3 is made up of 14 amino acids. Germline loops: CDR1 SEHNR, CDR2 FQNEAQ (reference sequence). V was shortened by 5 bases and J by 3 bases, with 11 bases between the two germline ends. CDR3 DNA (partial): TGTGCCAGCAGCCTAGACAGCTACAATCAGCCC. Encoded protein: CASSLDSYNQP. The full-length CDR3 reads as CASSLDSYNQPQHF.

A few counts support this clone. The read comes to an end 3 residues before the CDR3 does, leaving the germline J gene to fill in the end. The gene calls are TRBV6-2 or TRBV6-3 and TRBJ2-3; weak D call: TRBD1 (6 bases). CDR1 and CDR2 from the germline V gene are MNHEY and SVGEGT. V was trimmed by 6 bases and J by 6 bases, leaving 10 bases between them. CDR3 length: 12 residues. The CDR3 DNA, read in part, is TGTGCCAGCAGGGGGGCAGTCGATACG. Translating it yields CASRGAVDT. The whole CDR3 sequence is CASRGAVDTQYF.

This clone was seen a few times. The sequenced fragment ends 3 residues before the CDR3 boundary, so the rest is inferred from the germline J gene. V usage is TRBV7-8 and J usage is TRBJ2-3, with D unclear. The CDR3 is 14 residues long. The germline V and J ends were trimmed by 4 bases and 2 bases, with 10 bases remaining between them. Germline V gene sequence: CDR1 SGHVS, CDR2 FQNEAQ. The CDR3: CASSYTEITDTQYF. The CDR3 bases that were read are TGTGCCAGCAGCTACACAGAGATCACAGATACG. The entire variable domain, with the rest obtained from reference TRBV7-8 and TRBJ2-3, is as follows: GAGVSQSPRYKVAKRGQDVALRCDPISGHVSLFWYQQALGQGPEFLTYFQNEAQLDKSGLPSDRFFAERPEGSVSTLKIQRTQQEDSAVYLCASSYTEITDTQYFGPGTRLTVL.

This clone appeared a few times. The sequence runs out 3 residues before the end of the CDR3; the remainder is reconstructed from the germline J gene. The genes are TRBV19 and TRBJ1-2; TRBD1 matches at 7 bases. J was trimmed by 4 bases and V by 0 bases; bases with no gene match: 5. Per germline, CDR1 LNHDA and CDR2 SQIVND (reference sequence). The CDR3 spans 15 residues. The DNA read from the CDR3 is TGTGCCAGTAGTATAGAGGCCAGGGGGACCTATGGC. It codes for CASSIEARGTYG. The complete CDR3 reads CASSIEARGTYGYTF.

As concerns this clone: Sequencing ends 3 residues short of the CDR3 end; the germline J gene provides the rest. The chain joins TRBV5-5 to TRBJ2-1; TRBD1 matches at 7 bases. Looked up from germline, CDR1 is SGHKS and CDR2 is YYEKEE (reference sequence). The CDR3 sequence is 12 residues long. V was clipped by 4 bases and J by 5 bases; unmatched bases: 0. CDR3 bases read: TGTGCCAGCAGCGGACAGGACAATGAG. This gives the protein CASSGQDNE. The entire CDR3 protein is CASSGQDNEQFF.

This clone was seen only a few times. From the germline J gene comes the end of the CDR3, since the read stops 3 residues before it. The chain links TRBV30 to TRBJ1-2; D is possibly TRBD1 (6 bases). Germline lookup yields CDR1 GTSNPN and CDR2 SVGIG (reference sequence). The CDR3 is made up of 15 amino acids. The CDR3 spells CAWSVRQGRGLGYTF. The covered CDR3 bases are TGTGCCTGGAGTGTCCGACAAGGAAGGGGGTTGGGC.

This chain's CDR3 is CASSLHGGGGARDIQYF. CDR3 DNA (partial): TGTGCCAGCAGCCTACACGGGGGGGGTGGAGCTCGGGACATT. The chain combines TRBV7-6 with TRBJ2-4; 8 bases are a match to TRBD2. The read stops 3 residues short of the end of the CDR3; the missing end is completed from the germline J gene. The CDR3 has 17 amino acids. The V and J ends lost 5 bases and 8 bases, in that order; junction bases with no gene match: 17. Germline CDR1 reads SGHVS; CDR2 reads FNYEAQ.